This TCR beta chain derives from a study of blood T cells in healthy people across ages (dated by TCRdb to 2013 to 2016). Study-wide context: Template switching captured roughly one uniquely barcoded TCR beta cDNA molecule per two T cells in model experiments. Using deep sequencing normalized with unique cDNA molecular identifiers, the study measured how TCR beta repertoire diversity changes with age. Donors were grouped into four age groups: young (average approximately 16 years), middle-aged (39), aged (about 60) and long-lived (about 89). Donors of different ages were randomly distributed across sequencing lanes to avoid experimental bias. Using the same blood draw, the study looked at two additional independent replicas of 1 million unique cDNA reads for two donors, one aged 18 to 30 and the other aged 80 or older. General conclusions and limits of the study: As age increased, observed TCR beta diversity per million T cells dropped in a roughly linear way, and a significant reduction was already evident by age around 41. Compared with the aged group, more naive CD4+ T cells, fewer expanded clones and increased TCR diversity were shown by the long-lived group, suggesting age selection. Estimates of total diversity based on one million sequenced T cells were considered lower bounds and underestimates. Because donor CMV infection status was unknown, age-related changes in expanded clonotypes were potentially confounded. There was a strong correlation between observed TCR beta diversity and the percentage of naive T cells measured by flow cytometry. Bulk unsorted PBMC profiling prevented conclusive comparison of naive and antigen-experienced compartments.

The library came from 5' RACE. TCRdb records Illumina HiSeq 2500 as the sequencer. A second PCR of roughly 6 to 11 cycles was run with a J-beta primer mix and a sample-barcoded 5' primer. A unique molecular identifier was introduced onto each TCR beta cDNA molecule by a template-switch 5' adaptor carrying 12 random nucleotides. At least 2.5 million CDR3-containing paired-end reads were obtained from each sample. The Mint cDNA synthesis kit, primed by a TRBC-specific oligonucleotide, was used to synthesize first-strand cDNA from all RNA. Following uracil-DNA glycosylase treatment, a first 18-cycle PCR with universal primers M1SS and BC2_uni_R was performed on all cDNA. In the paper's pipeline: Each sample was normalized by randomly selecting 1 million high-quality reads, each carrying a distinct molecular identifier. Reads with shared molecular identifiers were discarded instead of being binned into consensus sequences. MiTCR, set to a Q25 quality threshold and the strictest error-elimination algorithm, was used for CDR3 identification, clonotype clustering and error correction. A nonparametric unseen species model using Euler transformation provided a lower-bound estimate of total TCR beta diversity. The public reads were run again by TCRdb, first through fastp at Q25 and then through MiXCR, and only productive beta chains were kept. All rows with the same CDR3 protein become a single entry with the most common DNA and genes. TCRdb's processing, not the authors', yielded these V and J calls. This sample lists about 730,000 distinct CDR3 sequences; about 42% were detected once. Of the sample, about 20% falls within the top ten clones.

Regarding this clonotype: Its binding antigen is unknown. No base-level quality is on record; no much larger clone is a single base apart.

V and J are truncated by 7 bases and 8 bases respectively, leaving an intervening sequence of 20 bases. Taken from the germline V gene, the CDR1 and CDR2 loops are MGHRA and YSYEKL. The CDR3 starts with the cysteine, ends with the phenylalanine, and has 15 residues. The only DNA kept is the CDR3, 45 bases in frame from the first base. The donors were 40 or so Caucasian individuals from Russia, aged about 6 to 100 years, who were systemically healthy. Approximately 11 milliliters of peripheral blood were drawn from each donor into EDTA-treated Vacutainer tubes. Ficoll-Paque density-gradient centrifugation was used to isolate PBMCs, with at least 6 million obtained per sample. Total RNA was extracted from PBMCs with Trizol reagent, with at least 6 micrograms obtained per sample. For every donor, an aliquot of PBMCs went through flow cytometry to measure the percentages of naive CD45RAhigh/CD27high T cells.

The sequenced sample consisted of blood. The source is a woman aged 55 to 70 in good health. The chain employs TRBV4-1 and TRBJ2-2; matching of 5 bases hints at TRBD1 as the D gene. The nucleotide sequence is TGCGCCAGCACCCCAGAGCTAGGGGTTGGGGGGGAGCTGTTTTTT. Its coded protein is CASTPELGVGGELFF.